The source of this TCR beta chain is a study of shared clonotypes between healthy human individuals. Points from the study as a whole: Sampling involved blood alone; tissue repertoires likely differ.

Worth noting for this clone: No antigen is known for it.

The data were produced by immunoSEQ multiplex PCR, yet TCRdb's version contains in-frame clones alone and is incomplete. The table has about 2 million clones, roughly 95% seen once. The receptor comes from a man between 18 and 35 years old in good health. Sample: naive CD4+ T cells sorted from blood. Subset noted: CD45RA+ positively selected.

Written as DNA, the CDR3 is TGTGCCAGCAGGGGACACCAGCAAGCCAAAAACATTCAGTACTTC. Its protein is CASRGHQQAKNIQYF. The chain has TRBV2 and TRBJ2-4; TRBD1 might be the D (6 bases). Germline lookup yields CDR1 SNHLY and CDR2 FYNNEI. V dropped 6 bases and J dropped 0 bases, with 12 bases sitting between them. CDR3 length: 15 amino acids.